The clone carrying this T cell receptor (beta chain) was recorded once. Per the authors' pipeline: Reference gene primer amplification yielded estimated nucleated cell counts. Generated by immunoSEQ multiplex PCR, the TCRdb table keeps only in-frame clones and is missing some. The DNA was the basis for D and trimming; V, J and clone size are from that table. The profile covers about 33,000 clones, with approximately 89% appearing a single time and less than 9.5% taken by the ten largest. This entry comes from a study of blood T cell repertoires in COVID-19. Study-wide background: The United States, Italy and Spain were the sources of the acute and convalescent COVID-19 samples. T cells, B-cell-depleted T cells, or PBMCs supplied cDNA or gDNA.

Sequencing was carried out using peripheral blood. The sequence was obtained from a human donor in a cohort sampled during active COVID-19.

CDR3 sequence: CGAGETDTQYF. Written as DNA, the CDR3 is TGTGGGGCGGGAGAAACAGATACGCAGTATTTT. This sequence joins TRBV28 and TRBJ2-3; 7 positions agree with TRBD2. CDR3 length: 11 residues. The germline CDR1 and CDR2 sequences are MDHEN and SYDVKM.